This T cell receptor (beta chain) is drawn from a study of cytomegalovirus exposure and HLA in healthy donors. This clone was counted ten times or more. Antigen specificity is unknown. Germline is not matched at one junction end, which may reflect a read error. The same CDR3 arises from other DNA sequences in this sample as well. Study results and caveats: The listing of 160 or so TCR beta chains classed them as cytomegalovirus-associated. Donors belonging to an Asian-associated ancestry cluster reportedly showed fewer N-insertions in productive TCRs than the roughly 670-donor mean, according to what a later analysis found.

The primer mix had 60 Vbeta and 13 Jbeta primers. The protocol was immunoSEQ multiplex PCR, while the TCRdb copy is restricted to in-frame clones and leaves out a portion. Among roughly 63,000 clones listed, 71% were seen once. Germline V CDR1 and CDR2: MNHNS, SASEGT. This CDR3 contains 14 residues. The material sequenced was PBMCs. This TCR derives from a man aged 50-60 years in good health and CMV-seropositive. V gene TRBV6-1 combines with J gene TRBJ2-4, with a weak D call TRBD1 (5 bases). In DNA form, the CDR3 reads TGTGCCAGCAGTCAAGCTTGGGGCCCCCACATTCAGTACTTC. This translates into CASSQAWGPHIQYF.